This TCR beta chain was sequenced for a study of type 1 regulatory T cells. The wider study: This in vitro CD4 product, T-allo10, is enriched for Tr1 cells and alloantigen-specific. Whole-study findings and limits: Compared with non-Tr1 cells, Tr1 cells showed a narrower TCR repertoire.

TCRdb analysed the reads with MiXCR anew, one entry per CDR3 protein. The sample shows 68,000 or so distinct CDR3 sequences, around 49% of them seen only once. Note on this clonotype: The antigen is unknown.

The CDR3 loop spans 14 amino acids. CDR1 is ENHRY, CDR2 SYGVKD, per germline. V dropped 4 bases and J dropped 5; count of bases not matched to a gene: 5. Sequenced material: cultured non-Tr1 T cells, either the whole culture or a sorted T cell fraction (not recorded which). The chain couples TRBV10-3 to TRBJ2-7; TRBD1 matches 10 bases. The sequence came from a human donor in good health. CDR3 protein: CAISAGTGVHEQYF. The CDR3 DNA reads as TGTGCCATCAGTGCCGGGACAGGGGTTCACGAGCAGTACTTC.